This TCR beta chain was identified in a study of cytomegalovirus exposure and HLA in healthy donors. This clone has just a few counts. CDR3 length equals 18 residues. Germline V gene lookup returns CDR1 MNHEY and CDR2 SMNVEV (reference sequence). V gave up 10 bases and J gave up 2 bases; unmatched junction bases: 18. Primers for the PCR totalled 60 Vbeta and 13 Jbeta. Sequencing was performed with immunoSEQ multiplex PCR; in TCRdb, only in-frame clones are kept and a portion is missing. The top ten clones hold over 1% of a sample with roughly 180,000 clones, 8.5% to 10% of them seen once. Input material: PBMCs. The TCR sequence derives from a woman under 40 in good health and CMV-seropositive. This chain connects TRBV27 to TRBJ1-1, with TRBD1 matching 11 bases. This CDR3 is CATFLPGQGVGRNTEAFF. In DNA form, the CDR3 reads TGTGCCACCTTCTTACCGGGACAGGGGGTGGGGCGTAACACTGAAGCTTTCTTT.